This TCR beta chain appears in the sequencing data of a study of identical twins. V was cut by 7 bases and J by 2 bases, with 11 bases left in between. The CDR3 extends over 13 amino acids. Germline V gene lookup returns CDR1 DFQATT and CDR2 SNEGSKA (reference sequence). This clonotype has a count of ten or more. Its antigen is not identified. TCRdb reprocessed the 5' RACE reads via MiXCR and lists one record per CDR3 protein. The data contain hundreds of thousands of distinct CDR3 sequences, approximately 6.1% of them seen just once; the ten biggest clones take up around 1.7%. Broader study findings: Model-predicted out-of-frame TCR alpha sharing fell below observed values in monozygotic twins.

The genes are TRBV20-1 and TRBJ2-2, with D perhaps being TRBD1 or TRBD2 (5 bases each). Sequencing was performed on naive T cells sorted from blood. The clonotype was recovered from a young man in good health. The CDR3 DNA follows: TGCAGTGGGGGGAGAGGTAACACCGGGGAGCTGTTTTTT. This codes for CSGGRGNTGELFF.